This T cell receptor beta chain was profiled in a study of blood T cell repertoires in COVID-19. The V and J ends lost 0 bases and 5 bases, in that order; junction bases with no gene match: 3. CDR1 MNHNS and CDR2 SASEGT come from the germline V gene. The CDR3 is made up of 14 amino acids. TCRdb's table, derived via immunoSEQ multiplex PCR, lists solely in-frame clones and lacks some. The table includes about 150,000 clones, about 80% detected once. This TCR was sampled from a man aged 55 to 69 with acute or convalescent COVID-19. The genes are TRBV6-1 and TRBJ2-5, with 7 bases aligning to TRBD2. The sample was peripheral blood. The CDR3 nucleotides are TGTGCCAGCAGTGAAGCGTCCGGGGGGGAGACCCAGTACTTC. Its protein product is CASSEASGGETQYF.